Listed here is a single TCR beta chain. Its target is unknown. TCRdb's copy holds only in-frame clones and misses some; the assay was immunoSEQ multiplex PCR. The table has hundreds of thousands of clones, approximately 95% seen once; the top ten hold approximately 0.11%. CD45RO negativity and positive selection for CCR7 defined naive CD8 cells, a population that excluded terminally differentiated effector memory CD45RA+ cells. V lost 5 bases, J lost 5 bases, and 19 bases lay in between. This CDR3 comprises 15 residues. The germline CDR1 and CDR2 sequences are SGHNT and YENEEA. These data come from a study of shared clonotypes between healthy human individuals. Study in general: Sampling drew on donors who were a couple of women and a few men aged 18 to 49.

Points from the study as a whole: Rarefaction demonstrated incomplete sorted-subset sequencing despite large depth. Non-shared clonotypes showed lower generation probabilities than clonotypes common to all four donors.

The receptor comes from a woman aged 25-40 years in good health. J is TRBJ2-7 and V is TRBV11-3, with D maybe TRBD2 (6 bases). The sample was naive CD8+ T cells sorted from blood. CDR3: CASSPRDSLLNEQYF. CDR3 DNA sequence: TGTGCCAGCAGCCCAAGGGACTCCTTATTGAACGAGCAGTACTTC.